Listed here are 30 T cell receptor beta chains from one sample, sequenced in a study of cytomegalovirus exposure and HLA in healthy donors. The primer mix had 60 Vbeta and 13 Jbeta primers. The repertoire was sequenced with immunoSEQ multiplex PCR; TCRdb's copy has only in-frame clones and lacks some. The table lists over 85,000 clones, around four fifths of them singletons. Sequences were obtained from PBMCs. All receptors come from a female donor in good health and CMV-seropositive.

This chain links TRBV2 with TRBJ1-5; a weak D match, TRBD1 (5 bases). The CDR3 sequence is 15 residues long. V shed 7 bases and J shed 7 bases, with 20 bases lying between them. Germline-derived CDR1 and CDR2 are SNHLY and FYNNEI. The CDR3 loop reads CASMGEGLEGQPQHF. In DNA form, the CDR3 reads TGTGCCAGCATGGGGGAGGGCCTTGAGGGCCAGCCCCAGCATTTT.

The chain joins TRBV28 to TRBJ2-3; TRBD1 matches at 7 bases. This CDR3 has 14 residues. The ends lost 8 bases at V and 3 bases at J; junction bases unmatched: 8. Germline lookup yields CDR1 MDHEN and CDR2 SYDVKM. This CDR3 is CASDPTTGTDTQYF. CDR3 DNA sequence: TGTGCCAGCGATCCTACGACAGGGACAGATACGCAGTATTTT.

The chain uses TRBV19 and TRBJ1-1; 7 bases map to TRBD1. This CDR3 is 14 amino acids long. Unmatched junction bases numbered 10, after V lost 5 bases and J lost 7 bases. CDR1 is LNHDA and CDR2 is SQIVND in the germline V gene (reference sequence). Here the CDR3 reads CASSGTGVLGEAFF. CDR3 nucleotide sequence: TGTGCCAGTAGTGGAACAGGGGTGTTGGGTGAAGCTTTCTTT.

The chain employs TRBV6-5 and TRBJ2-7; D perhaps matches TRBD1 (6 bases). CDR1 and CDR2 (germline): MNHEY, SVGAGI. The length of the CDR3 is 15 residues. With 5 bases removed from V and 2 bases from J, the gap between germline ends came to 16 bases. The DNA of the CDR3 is TGTGCCAGCAGTCTCAGGGGTACGGCCGCCTACGAGCAGTACTTC. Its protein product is CASSLRGTAAYEQYF.

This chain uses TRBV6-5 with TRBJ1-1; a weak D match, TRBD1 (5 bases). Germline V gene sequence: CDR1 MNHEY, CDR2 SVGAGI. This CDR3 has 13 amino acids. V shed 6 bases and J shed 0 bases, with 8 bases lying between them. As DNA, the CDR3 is TGTGCCAGCAGACAGGCCCTGAACACTGAAGCTTTCTTT. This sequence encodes CASRQALNTEAFF.

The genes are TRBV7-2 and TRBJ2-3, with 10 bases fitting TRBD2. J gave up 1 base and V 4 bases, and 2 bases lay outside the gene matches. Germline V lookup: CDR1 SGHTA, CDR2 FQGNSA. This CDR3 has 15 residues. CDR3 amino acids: CASSSGLAGTDTQYF. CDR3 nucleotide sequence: TGTGCCAGCAGCTCCGGACTAGCGGGCACAGATACGCAGTATTTT. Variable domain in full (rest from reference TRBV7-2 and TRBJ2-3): GAGVSQSPSNKVTEKGKDVELRCDPISGHTALYWYRQSLGQGLEFLIYFQGNSAPDKSGLPSDRFSAERTGGSVSTLTIQRTQQEDSAVYLCASSSGLAGTDTQYFGPGTRLTVL.

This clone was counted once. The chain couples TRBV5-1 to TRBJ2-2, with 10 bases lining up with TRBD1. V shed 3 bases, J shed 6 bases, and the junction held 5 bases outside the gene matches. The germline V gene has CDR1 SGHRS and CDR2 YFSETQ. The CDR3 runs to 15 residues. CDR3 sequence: CASSSLDRGAGELFF. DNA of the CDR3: TGCGCCAGCAGCTCCCTGGACAGGGGGGCCGGGGAGCTGTTTTTT.

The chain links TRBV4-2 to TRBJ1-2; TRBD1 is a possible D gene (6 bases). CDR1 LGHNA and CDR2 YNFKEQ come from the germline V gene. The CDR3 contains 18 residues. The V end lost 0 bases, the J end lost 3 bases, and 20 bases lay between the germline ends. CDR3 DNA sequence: TGTGCCAGCAGCCAAGATTTGGTCGGGCAGGGGTTCGACTATGGCTACACCTTC. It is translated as CASSQDLVGQGFDYGYTF.

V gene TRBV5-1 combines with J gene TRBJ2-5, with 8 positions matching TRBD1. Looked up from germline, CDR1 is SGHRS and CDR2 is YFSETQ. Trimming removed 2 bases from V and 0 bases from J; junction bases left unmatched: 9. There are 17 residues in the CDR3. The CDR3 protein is CASSFRPTGEYQETQYF. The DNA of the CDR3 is TGCGCCAGCAGCTTTAGGCCGACAGGGGAGTACCAAGAGACCCAGTACTTC.

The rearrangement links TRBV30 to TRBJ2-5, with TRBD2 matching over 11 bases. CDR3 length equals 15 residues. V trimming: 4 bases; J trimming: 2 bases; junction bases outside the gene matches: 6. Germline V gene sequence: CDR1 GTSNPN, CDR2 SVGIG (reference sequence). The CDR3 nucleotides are TGTGCCTGGACCGCACTAGCGGGAGTACAAGAGACCCAGTACTTC. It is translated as CAWTALAGVQETQYF. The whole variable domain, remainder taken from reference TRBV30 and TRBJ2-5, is SQTIHQWPATLVQPVGSPLSLECTVEGTSNPNLYWYRQAAGRGLQLLFYSVGIGQISSEVPQNLSASRPQDRQFILSSKKLLLSDSGFYLCAWTALAGVQETQYFGPGTRLLVL.

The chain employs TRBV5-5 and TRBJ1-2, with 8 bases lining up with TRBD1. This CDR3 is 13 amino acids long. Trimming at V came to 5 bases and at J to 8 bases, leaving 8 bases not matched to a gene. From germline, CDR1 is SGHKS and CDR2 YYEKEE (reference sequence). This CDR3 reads CASRPQGASGYTF. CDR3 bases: TGTGCCAGCAGACCTCAGGGGGCGTCGGGCTACACCTTC.

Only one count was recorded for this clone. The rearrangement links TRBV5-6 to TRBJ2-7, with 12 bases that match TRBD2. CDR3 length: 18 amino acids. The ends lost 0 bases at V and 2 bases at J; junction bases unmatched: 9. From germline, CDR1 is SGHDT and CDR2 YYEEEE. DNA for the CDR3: TGTGCCAGCAGCTTGGGACCAGGAGCTAGCGGGAGGGCCTACGAGCAGTACTTC. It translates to CASSLGPGASGRAYEQYF.

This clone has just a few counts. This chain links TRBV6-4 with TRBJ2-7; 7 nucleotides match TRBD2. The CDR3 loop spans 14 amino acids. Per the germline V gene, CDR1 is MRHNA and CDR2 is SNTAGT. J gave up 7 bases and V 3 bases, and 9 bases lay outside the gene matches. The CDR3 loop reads CASSDGGRWGEQYF. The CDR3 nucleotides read TGTGCCAGCAGTGATGGCGGGAGATGGGGGGAGCAGTACTTC.

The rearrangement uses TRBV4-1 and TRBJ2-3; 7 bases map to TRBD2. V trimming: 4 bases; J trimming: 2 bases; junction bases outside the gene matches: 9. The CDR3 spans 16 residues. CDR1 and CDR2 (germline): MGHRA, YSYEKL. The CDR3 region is CASSLALAASTDTQYF. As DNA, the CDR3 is TGCGCCAGCAGCCTAGCCCTAGCGGCCTCCACAGATACGCAGTATTTT.

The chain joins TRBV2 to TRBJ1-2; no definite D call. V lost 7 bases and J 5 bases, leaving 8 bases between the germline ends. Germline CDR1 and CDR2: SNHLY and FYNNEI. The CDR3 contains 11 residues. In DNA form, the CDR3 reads TGTGCCAGCAAACGCGGGTATGGCTACACCTTC. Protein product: CASKRGYGYTF.

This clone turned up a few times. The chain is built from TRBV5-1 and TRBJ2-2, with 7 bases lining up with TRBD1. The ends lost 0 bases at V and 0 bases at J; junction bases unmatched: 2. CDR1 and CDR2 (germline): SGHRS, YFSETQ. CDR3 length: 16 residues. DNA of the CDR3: TGCGCCAGCAGCTTGGTTGGGACAGCGAACACCGGGGAGCTGTTTTTT. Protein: CASSLVGTANTGELFF. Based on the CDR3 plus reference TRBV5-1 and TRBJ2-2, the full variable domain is KAGVTQTPRYLIKTRGQQVTLSCSPISGHRSVSWYQQTPGQGLQFLFEYFSETQRNKGNFPGRFSGRQFSNSRSEMNVSTLELGDSALYLCASSLVGTANTGELFFGEGSRLTVL.

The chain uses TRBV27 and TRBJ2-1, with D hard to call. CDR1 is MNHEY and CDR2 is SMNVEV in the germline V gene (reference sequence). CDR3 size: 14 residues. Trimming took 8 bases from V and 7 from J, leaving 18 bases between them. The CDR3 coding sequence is TGTGCCAGCGGATTAGCTCACGGAAGAAATGAGCAGTTCTTC. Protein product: CASGLAHGRNEQFF.

The CDR3 DNA reads as TGTGCCACCAGCAGAAGCGGACAGGCAACTAATGAAAAACTGTTTTTT. Protein sequence: CATSRSGQATNEKLFF. The chain carries TRBV15 and TRBJ1-4; 7 bases line up with TRBD1. Germline CDR1 and CDR2: LNHNV and YYDKDF (reference sequence). The J segment lost 0 bases and the V segment lost 2 bases, leaving 3 bases of the junction unmatched. This CDR3 has 16 amino acids.

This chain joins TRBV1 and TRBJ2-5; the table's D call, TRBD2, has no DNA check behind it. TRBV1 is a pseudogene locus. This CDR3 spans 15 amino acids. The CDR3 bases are TGCACCAGCAGCCCCCTTGCGGGAGTGGGAGAGACCCAGTACTTC. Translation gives CTSSPLAGVGETQYF.

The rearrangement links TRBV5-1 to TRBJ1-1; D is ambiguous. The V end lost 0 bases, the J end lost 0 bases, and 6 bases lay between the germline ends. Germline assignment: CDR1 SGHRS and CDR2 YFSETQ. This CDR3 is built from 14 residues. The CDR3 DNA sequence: TGCGCCAGCAGCTTGGAGCTGTTGAACACTGAAGCTTTCTTT. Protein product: CASSLELLNTEAFF.

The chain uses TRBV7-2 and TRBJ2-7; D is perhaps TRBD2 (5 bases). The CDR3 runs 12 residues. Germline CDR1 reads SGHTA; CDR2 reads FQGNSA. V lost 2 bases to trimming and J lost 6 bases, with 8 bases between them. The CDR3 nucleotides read TGTGCCAGCAGCTTAATCGCGGGCGAGCAGTACTTC. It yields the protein CASSLIAGEQYF.

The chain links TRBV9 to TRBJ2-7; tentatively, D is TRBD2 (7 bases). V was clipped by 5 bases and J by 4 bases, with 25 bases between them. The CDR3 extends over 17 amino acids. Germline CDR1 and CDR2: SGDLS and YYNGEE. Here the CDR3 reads CASSPSALGGRVYEQYF. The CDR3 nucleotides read TGTGCCAGCAGTCCCAGTGCCCTCGGGGGGCGGGTGTACGAGCAGTACTTC.

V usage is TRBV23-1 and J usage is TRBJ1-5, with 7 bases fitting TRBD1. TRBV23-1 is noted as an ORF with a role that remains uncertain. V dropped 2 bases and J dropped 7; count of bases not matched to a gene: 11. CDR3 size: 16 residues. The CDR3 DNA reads TGCGCCAGCAGTCAAACAGGGGCCGCTAAGACCCAGCCCCAGCATTTT. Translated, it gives CASSQTGAAKTQPQHF.

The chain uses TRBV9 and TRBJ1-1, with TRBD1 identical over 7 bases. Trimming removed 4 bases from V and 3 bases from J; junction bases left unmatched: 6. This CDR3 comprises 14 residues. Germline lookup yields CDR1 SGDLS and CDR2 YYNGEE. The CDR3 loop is CASSIRDSYTEAFF. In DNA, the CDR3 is TGTGCCAGCAGCATCCGGGACAGTTACACTGAAGCTTTCTTT.

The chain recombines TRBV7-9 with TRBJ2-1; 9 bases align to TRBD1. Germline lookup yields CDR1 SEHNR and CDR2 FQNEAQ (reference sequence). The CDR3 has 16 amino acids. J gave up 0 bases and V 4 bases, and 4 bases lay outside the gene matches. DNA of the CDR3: TGTGCCAGCAGCTCCCGGGACAGGGTCTCCTACAATGAGCAGTTCTTC. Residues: CASSSRDRVSYNEQFF.

The CDR3 region is CASSPNGGAQYF. The CDR3 coding sequence is TGTGCCAGCAGTCCTAACGGCGGCGCGCAGTATTTT. The rearrangement links TRBV6-6 to TRBJ2-3, with no clear D. The V gene's germline CDR1 is MNHNY and CDR2 SVGAGI (reference sequence). V was cut by 5 bases and J by 10 bases, with 13 bases left in between. The CDR3 loop spans 12 amino acids.

The DNA for the CDR3 is TGTGCCAGCAGCTTAAGACAGGGAGGACCTTATGGCTACACCTTC. Translated, it gives CASSLRQGGPYGYTF. V and J are TRBV5-4 and TRBJ1-2; 7 bases align to TRBD1. Germline V gene sequence: CDR1 SGHNT, CDR2 YYREEE (reference sequence). The CDR3 loop spans 15 amino acids. Trimming cost V 2 bases and J 5 bases; bases outside gene matches: 9.

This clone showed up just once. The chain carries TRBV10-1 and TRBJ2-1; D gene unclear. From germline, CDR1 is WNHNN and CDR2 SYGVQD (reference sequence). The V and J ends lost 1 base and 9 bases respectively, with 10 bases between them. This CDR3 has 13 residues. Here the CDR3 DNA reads TGCGCCAGCAGTGAGTATGCGAGCCTTGAGCAGTTCTTC. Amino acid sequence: CASSEYASLEQFF.

The CDR3 DNA is TGCGCCAGCAGCCAAGAACCAGCGGGAGTTGCCAATGAGCAGTTCTTC. Translating it yields CASSQEPAGVANEQFF. This chain joins TRBV4-1 and TRBJ2-1; 8 bases are shared with TRBD2. CDR1 is MGHRA, CDR2 YSYEKL, per germline. V was clipped by 0 bases and J by 6 bases; unmatched bases: 7. The CDR3 length is 16 residues.

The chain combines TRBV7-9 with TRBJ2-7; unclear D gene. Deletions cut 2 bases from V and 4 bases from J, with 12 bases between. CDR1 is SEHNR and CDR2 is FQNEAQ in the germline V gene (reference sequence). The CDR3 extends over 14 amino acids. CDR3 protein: CASSLSMNQYEQYF. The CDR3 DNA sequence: TGTGCCAGCAGCTTATCTATGAATCAATACGAGCAGTACTTC.